This T cell receptor beta chain was captured by sequencing in a study of shared clonotypes between healthy human individuals. Assay: immunoSEQ multiplex PCR; the TCRdb copy retains only in-frame clones and omits some. The profile covers around 500,000 clones, with 70% to 80% appearing a single time and under 15% taken by the ten largest. The material sequenced was PBMCs. The clonotype comes from a woman aged 40 to 50 in good health. Some clones in this sample may be carry-over from other donors' samples.

Here the CDR3 reads CASSFGRGDYEQYF. In DNA form, the CDR3 reads TGTGCCAGCAGCTTCGGGAGGGGGGACTACGAGCAGTACTTC. The genes are TRBV7-8 and TRBJ2-7; TRBD2 agrees at 8 bases. The CDR3 has 14 amino acids. Unmatched junction bases numbered 4, after V lost 3 bases and J lost 3 bases. The germline gives CDR1 SGHVS, CDR2 FQNEAQ.